The 25 T cell receptor beta chains below come from one sample, sequenced in a study of CD8 T cells in Susac syndrome. With random hexamers, roughly 0.45 to 1 ug RNA was reverse transcribed. TCRdb re-called the immunoSEQ multiplex PCR reads through MiXCR, storing one row per CDR3 protein. The sample consists of 150,000 to 200,000 distinct CDR3 sequences, around 94% of them appearing once. The sequenced sample was CD4+ T cells from PBMCs. All receptors derive from a human donor in good health.

V gene TRBV12-5 combines with J gene TRBJ1-1; D perhaps matches TRBD1 (6 bases). Trimming cost V 2 bases and J 7 bases, with 11 bases left between them. The germline gives CDR1 LGHNT, CDR2 FRNRAP. The CDR3 extends over 13 amino acids. CDR3 loop: CASGLQQGIEAFF. The CDR3 DNA follows: TGTGCTAGTGGTTTGCAACAGGGCATTGAAGCTTTCTTT.

The chain links TRBV24-1 to TRBJ2-7; D perhaps matches TRBD1 (6 bases). V was shortened by 9 bases and J by 2 bases, with 13 bases between the two germline ends. CDR1 and CDR2 from the germline V gene are KGHDR and SFDVKD. This CDR3 is built from 13 residues. CDR3 bases: TGTGCCACCTCCCGGGACACCGCCTACGAGCAGTACTTC. Translation: CATSRDTAYEQYF.

V usage is TRBV20-1 and J usage is TRBJ1-5; D may be TRBD1 (5 bases). The CDR3 is made up of 14 amino acids. Between the trimmed V and J ends, which lost 6 bases and 5 bases, there was a span of 17 bases. Germline CDR1 reads DFQATT; CDR2 reads SNEGSKA (reference sequence). The CDR3 DNA follows: TGCAGTGCGAGTCGGGGGGTTCGTGATCAGCCCCAGCATTTT. Translating it yields CSASRGVRDQPQHF.

The chain is built from TRBV7-9 and TRBJ2-3; 10 bases fit TRBD2. The CDR3 sequence is 16 residues long. V gave up 1 base and J gave up 9 bases; unmatched junction bases: 10. Germline V gives CDR1 SEHNR, CDR2 FQNEAQ (reference sequence). The CDR3 DNA sequence: TGTGCCAGCAGCTTAGGGACTAGCGGACCATCGTCGACGCAGTATTTT. Translation gives CASSLGTSGPSSTQYF.

This sequence joins TRBV20-1 and TRBJ2-5; 11 bases match TRBD2. The V segment lost 6 bases and the J segment 6 bases; nucleotides outside the gene matches: 6. The CDR3 extends over 13 amino acids. Germline V gives CDR1 DFQATT, CDR2 SNEGSKA (reference sequence). For the CDR3, the DNA is TGCAGTGCCTGGACTAGCGGGTTACAGACCCAGTACTTC. This translates into CSAWTSGLQTQYF.

J is TRBJ1-1 and V is TRBV18; no definite D call. Per the germline V gene, CDR1 is KGHSH and CDR2 is LQKENI. The CDR3 is 13 amino acids. V gave up 3 bases and J gave up 3 bases, with 8 bases separating them. The CDR3 bases are TGTGCCAGCTCACCCCGGTGGGACACTGAAGCTTTCTTT. Amino acid sequence: CASSPRWDTEAFF.

The genes are TRBV18 and TRBJ2-2, with 7 positions matching TRBD1. The CDR3 extends over 16 amino acids. After removal of 3 bases from V and 1 base from J, the junction contained 5 bases not matched to a gene. Germline-derived CDR1 and CDR2 are KGHSH and LQKENI. CDR3 region: CASSPVGQQNTGELFF. CDR3 nucleotide sequence: TGTGCCAGCTCACCGGTGGGACAGCAGAACACCGGGGAGCTGTTTTTT.

The rearrangement uses TRBV29-1 and TRBJ2-7; either TRBD1 or TRBD2 may fit D (6 bases each). Trimming removed 6 bases from V and 0 bases from J, with 15 bases in between. The CDR3 sequence is 14 residues long. Germline values: CDR1 SQVTM, CDR2 ANQGSEA. CDR3 region: CSVRGLPSSYEQYF. The CDR3 bases are TGCAGCGTCAGGGGACTCCCATCCTCCTACGAGCAGTACTTC.

This clonotype was seen once. V usage is TRBV12-3 or TRBV12-4 and J usage is TRBJ2-6; no firm D call. There are 14 residues in the CDR3. V shed 6 bases and J shed 2 bases, with 8 bases lying between them. The CDR3, as DNA: TGTGCCAGCAGGACTCTGACTGGGGCCAACGTCCTGACTTTC. It specifies CASRTLTGANVLTF.

This chain links TRBV29-1 with TRBJ1-2; D is unresolved. The ends were cut back, 7 bases at V and 2 bases at J, with 8 bases in the middle. CDR1 SQVTM and CDR2 ANQGSEA come from the germline V gene. CDR3 length: 11 amino acids. CDR3 nucleotides: TGCAGCGCCCGGGAGAACTATGGCTACACCTTC. This gives the protein CSARENYGYTF.

The chain joins TRBV20-1 to TRBJ1-2; unclear D gene. This CDR3 has 9 amino acids. The V and J ends lost 3 bases and 6 bases respectively, with 2 bases between them. Germline assignment: CDR1 DFQATT and CDR2 SNEGSKA (reference sequence). CDR3 DNA sequence: TGCAGTGCTAGGGATGGCTACACCTTC. It translates to CSARDGYTF.

V is TRBV6-5 and J is TRBJ2-1; D is unclear. The CDR3 is 9 amino acids. V was pared by 7 bases and J by 9 bases, with 4 bases between. Germline V gene lookup returns CDR1 MNHEY and CDR2 SVGAGI. CDR3 protein: CASTAEQFF. The CDR3 DNA reads TGTGCCAGCACGGCTGAGCAGTTCTTC.

The rearrangement uses TRBV20-1 and TRBJ2-4, with D perhaps TRBD1 (6 bases). CDR3 length: 12 amino acids. CDR1 and CDR2 from the germline V gene are DFQATT and SNEGSKA (reference sequence). V lost 7 bases, J lost 8 bases, and 15 bases lay in between. CDR3 coding DNA: TGCAGTGGGGGGCAGGGTAGAGACATTCAGTACTTC. It is translated as CSGGQGRDIQYF.

This clonotype has only one observation. The rearrangement uses TRBV7-3 and TRBJ2-3; TRBD2 matches at 11 bases. J gave up 1 base and V 5 bases, and 5 bases lay outside the gene matches. Germline assignment: CDR1 SGHTA and CDR2 FQGTGA. This CDR3 has 16 residues. The CDR3 sequence: CASSPPGLAGTDTQYF. CDR3 nucleotide sequence: TGTGCCAGCAGCCCCCCGGGACTAGCGGGCACAGATACGCAGTATTTT.

This chain joins TRBV20-1 and TRBJ1-2, with a weak D call TRBD1 (6 bases). The germline CDR1 and CDR2 sequences are DFQATT and SNEGSKA (reference sequence). The V gene lost 4 bases and the J gene lost 0 bases, with 15 bases spanning the gap. The CDR3 has 15 amino acids. CDR3: CSATGARSSNYGYTF. The CDR3, as DNA: TGCAGTGCTACGGGGGCGAGATCTTCTAACTATGGCTACACCTTC.

The chain couples TRBV6-2 or TRBV6-3 to TRBJ2-1; TRBD2 matches 9 bases. The CDR3 is 14 amino acids. CDR1 and CDR2 from the germline V gene are MNHEY and SVGEGT. Trimming cost V 6 bases and J 6 bases; bases outside gene matches: 6. The CDR3 nucleotides are TGTGCCAGCAGCCGACTAGCGGAGAGCAATGAGCAGTTCTTC. It translates to CASSRLAESNEQFF.

V gene TRBV4-2 combines with J gene TRBJ1-2; 7 positions agree with TRBD1. This CDR3 contains 16 residues. V dropped 0 bases and J dropped 1; count of bases not matched to a gene: 5. CDR1 is LGHNA and CDR2 is YNFKEQ in the germline V gene. DNA of the CDR3: TGTGCCAGCAGCCAAGATTGGCAGGGGGATAACTATGGCTACACCTTC. The encoded protein is CASSQDWQGDNYGYTF.

The genes are TRBV20-1 and TRBJ1-5, with D possibly TRBD1 on 6 matching bases. The CDR3 is 19 residues long. Deletions cut 5 bases from V and 7 bases from J, with 33 bases between. CDR1 is DFQATT and CDR2 is SNEGSKA in the germline V gene (reference sequence). The CDR3 loop reads CSARATHRDLKGSGQPQHF. CDR3 DNA: TGCAGTGCTCGCGCTACCCACAGGGACCTAAAGGGGTCAGGGCAGCCCCAGCATTTT.

The chain has TRBV10-3 and TRBJ2-5; D is unclear. This CDR3 has 12 residues. Germline V gene data show CDR1 as ENHRY and CDR2 as SYGVKD. Trimming removed 0 bases at V and 5 bases at J, with 4 bases between. The chain's CDR3 is CAISESRETQYF. The CDR3 DNA follows: TGTGCCATCAGTGAGTCGAGGGAGACCCAGTACTTC.

This chain uses TRBV20-1 with TRBJ2-1; 9 bases agree with TRBD1. Per the germline V gene, CDR1 is DFQATT and CDR2 is SNEGSKA (reference sequence). The CDR3 totals 12 residues. Unmatched junction bases numbered 4, after V lost 5 bases and J lost 8 bases. The CDR3 here is CSASGTGHEQFF. The CDR3 DNA reads TGCAGTGCTTCCGGGACAGGGCATGAGCAGTTCTTC.

The chain combines TRBV3-1 with TRBJ2-5; possible D gene TRBD1, 6 bases. V lost 4 bases and J lost 4, with 7 bases in between. Looked up from germline, CDR1 is LGHDT and CDR2 is YNNKEL (reference sequence). The CDR3 is 12 amino acids. CDR3 nucleotides: TGTGCCAGCAGCCGAGGGGGAGAGACCCAGTACTTC. Its protein is CASSRGGETQYF.

V and J are TRBV2 and TRBJ2-5; D is unclear. Germline V lookup: CDR1 SNHLY, CDR2 FYNNEI. V lost 2 bases and J 5 bases, leaving 6 bases between the germline ends. The CDR3 is 12 amino acids. CDR3 protein: CASSENGETQYF. Here the CDR3 DNA reads TGTGCCAGCAGTGAAAATGGGGAGACCCAGTACTTC.

The chain couples TRBV15 to TRBJ2-1; possible D gene TRBD2, 6 bases. The germline gives CDR1 LNHNV, CDR2 YYDKDF (reference sequence). The CDR3 contains 12 residues. Trimming stripped 0 bases from V and 9 bases from J, with 6 bases between. The CDR3 is CATSRDSGEQFF. CDR3 sequence (DNA): TGTGCCACCAGCAGAGATAGCGGTGAGCAGTTCTTC.

In DNA, the CDR3 is TGTGCCAGTAGACAGGGGACGTTCGGGGAGCTGTTTTTT. Its translation is CASRQGTFGELFF. V and J are TRBV28 and TRBJ2-2, with 8 positions matching TRBD1. Germline CDR1 MDHEN, CDR2 SYDVKM. This CDR3 has 13 amino acids. V trimming: 9 bases; J trimming: 7 bases; junction bases outside the gene matches: 7.

The V call is TRBV3-1, the J call TRBJ1-2; 7 bases fit TRBD1. CDR1 is LGHDT, CDR2 YNNKEL, per germline (reference sequence). The CDR3 extends over 16 amino acids. V lost 5 bases and J lost 7; bases outside the gene matches: 16. CDR3 sequence (DNA): TGTGCCAGCAGCATACCCGGGACAGTAGGTTTCGCTGGCTACACCTTC. Translated, it gives CASSIPGTVGFAGYTF.